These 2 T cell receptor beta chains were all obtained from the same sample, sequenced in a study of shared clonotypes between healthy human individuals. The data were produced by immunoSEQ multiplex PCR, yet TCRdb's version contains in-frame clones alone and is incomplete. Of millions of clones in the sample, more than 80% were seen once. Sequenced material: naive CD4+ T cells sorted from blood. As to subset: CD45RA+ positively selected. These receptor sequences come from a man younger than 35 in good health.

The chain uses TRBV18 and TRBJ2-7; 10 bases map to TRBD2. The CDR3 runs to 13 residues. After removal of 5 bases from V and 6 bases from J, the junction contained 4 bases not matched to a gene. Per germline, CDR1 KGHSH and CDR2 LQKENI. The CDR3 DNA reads TGTGCCAGCTCAGAGCTAGCGGGAGCCGAGCAGTACTTC. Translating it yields CASSELAGAEQYF.

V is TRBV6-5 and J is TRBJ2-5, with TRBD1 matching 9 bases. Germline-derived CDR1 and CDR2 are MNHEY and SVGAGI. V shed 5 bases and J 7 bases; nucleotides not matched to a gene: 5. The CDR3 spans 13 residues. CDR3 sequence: CASSATGGLTQYF. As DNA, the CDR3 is TGTGCCAGCAGTGCGACAGGGGGGTTGACCCAGTACTTC.